The rows below give T cell receptor beta chains drawn from one sample of a study of blood T cell repertoires in COVID-19. Sequencing used immunoSEQ multiplex PCR; TCRdb keeps in-frame clones, though not all of them. The profile shows about 330,000 clones, around 90% of them singletons. Sample: peripheral blood. These receptors came from a man aged 30 to 45 with COVID-19, enrolled during active disease. CDR3s include the opening cysteine and the closing phenylalanine or tryptophan. The D gene is left open where the match is weak. Size is stated for part of the rows, as once, few or many counts, or as a class when the clone is expanded.

clone size	V gene	D gene	J gene	CDR3 length	CDR3 protein	CDR3 DNA
NA	TRBV7-9	NA	TRBJ1-2	13	CASSLQGGYGYTF	TGTGCCAGCAGCCTACAGGGTGGCTATGGCTACACCTTC
NA	TRBV5-1	NA	TRBJ1-1	14	CASSLEGGNTEAFF	TGCGCCAGCAGCTTGGAAGGGGGGAACACTGAAGCTTTCTTT
once	TRBV6-5	TRBD2	TRBJ2-5	14	CASTFSGGGETQYF	TGTGCCAGCACATTCAGCGGGGGGGGAGAGACCCAGTACTTC
once	TRBV10-2	NA	TRBJ1-6	13	CASSMQGNSPLHF	TGCGCCAGCAGTATGCAGGGAAATTCACCCCTCCACTTT
NA	TRBV6-5	TRBD2	TRBJ2-7	14	CASSSGTTTYEQYF	TGTGCCAGCAGCTCCGGGACTACTACCTACGAGCAGTACTTC
NA	TRBV4-2	TRBD1	TRBJ2-1	16	CASSQGTGGFDNEQFF	TGTGCCAGCAGCCAAGGGACAGGGGGCTTCGACAATGAGCAGTTCTTC
NA	TRBV7-2	NA	TRBJ2-3	15	CASSPLPGGTDTQYF	TGTGCCAGCAGCCCCCTACCAGGGGGCACAGATACGCAGTATTTT
few	TRBV3-1/TRBV3-2	NA	TRBJ1-2	13	CASSPAGNYGYTF	TGTGCCAGCAGTCCCGCAGGGAACTATGGCTACACCTTC
NA	TRBV18	NA	TRBJ2-5	12	CASSPIREAQYF	TGTGCCAGCTCACCTATCAGGGAGGCCCAGTACTTC
NA	TRBV7-3	TRBD2	TRBJ2-3	20	CASSFYRVEGLAGTTDTQYF	TGTGCCAGCAGCTTTTATCGAGTCGAGGGACTAGCGGGGACCACAGATACGCAGTATTTT
NA	TRBV7-2	TRBD1	TRBJ1-2	17	CASSLESGQGFGYGYTF	TGTGCCAGCAGCTTAGAATCCGGACAGGGGTTCGGCTATGGCTACACCTTC
NA	TRBV5-6	NA	TRBJ1-2	11	CASSSGAGYTF	TGTGCCAGCAGCTCAGGGGCGGGCTACACCTTC
NA	TRBV7-2	NA	TRBJ2-1	15	CASSLGGLSNNEQFF	TGTGCCAGCAGCTTAGGGGGGCTATCAAACAATGAGCAGTTCTTC
NA	TRBV7-8	NA	TRBJ1-2	12	CASSLQGRGYTF	TGTGCCAGCAGCCTACAGGGCAGGGGCTACACCTTC
NA	TRBV19	NA	TRBJ1-5	15	CASSIQGYSNQPQHF	TGTGCCAGTAGTATTCAGGGATATAGCAATCAGCCCCAGCATTTT
once	TRBV7-3	TRBD2	TRBJ2-6	16	CASSSTGGARANVLTF	TGTGCCAGCAGCTCCACCGGGGGGGCTCGGGCCAACGTCCTGACTTTC
NA	TRBV6-5	TRBD1	TRBJ1-1	14	CASRDRVIGTEAFF	TGTGCCAGCAGGGACAGGGTAATAGGGACTGAAGCTTTCTTT
NA	TRBV4-3	NA	TRBJ2-2	16	CASSQDTTANTGELFF	TGCGCCAGCAGCCAAGATACCACAGCGAACACCGGGGAGCTGTTTTTT
NA	TRBV5-4	NA	TRBJ2-7	14	CASSLAGELYEQYF	TGTGCCAGCAGCTTGGCCGGGGAACTCTACGAGCAGTACTTC
NA	TRBV19	NA	TRBJ1-2	17	CASSILLGQSFNYGYTF	TGTGCCAGTAGTATTTTATTGGGGCAGAGCTTTAACTATGGCTACACCTTC
NA	TRBV7-9	NA	TRBJ1-2	13	CASSLAGGGGYTF	TGTGCCAGCAGCCTAGCGGGGGGTGGAGGCTACACCTTC
NA	TRBV28	NA	TRBJ2-1	15	CASRFAGSTYNEQFF	TGTGCCAGCAGATTCGCGGGGAGTACCTACAATGAGCAGTTCTTC
NA	TRBV19	TRBD2	TRBJ2-3	15	CASSPTAGGSDTQYF	TGTGCCAGTAGTCCGACAGCGGGGGGGTCGGATACGCAGTATTTT
NA	TRBV7-2	TRBD2	TRBJ2-7	18	CASSPPGTSGAYSYEQYF	TGTGCCAGCAGCCCGCCCGGGACTAGCGGGGCCTACTCCTACGAGCAGTACTTC
NA	TRBV10-2	TRBD2	TRBJ2-3	15	CASSPIREGRDTQYF	TGCGCCAGCAGTCCGATCCGGGAGGGCCGAGATACGCAGTATTTT
NA	TRBV4-3	TRBD1	TRBJ1-1	14	CASSQERQGTEAFF	TGCGCCAGCAGCCAAGAAAGACAGGGGACTGAAGCTTTCTTT
NA	TRBV7-6	TRBD1	TRBJ1-2	15	CASSSTGGSDYGYTF	TGTGCCAGCAGCTCGACAGGGGGCTCAGACTATGGCTACACCTTC
NA	TRBV6-4	NA	TRBJ1-3	16	CASSDGGGDSGNTIYF	TGTGCCAGCAGTGATGGGGGAGGGGACTCTGGAAACACCATATATTTT